This entry lists 24 T cell receptor beta chains sequenced from one sample in a study of spatial heterogeneity in lung cancer (dated by TCRdb to between 2017 and 2020). Sample time point, as interpreted from the label and publication: sample taken at primary tumor resection. TCR sequencing used whole RNA extracted from tumor and nontumor lung tissue, or from cryopreserved PBMC samples, without cell sorting. The library was prepared using 5' RACE. Instrument used: NextSeq 500. Using fastp trimming at Q25 and MiXCR clonotype assembly, TCRdb reanalyzed the public sequencing data and kept in-frame beta chains. Each CDR3 protein gets just one entry, which takes the most common genes and DNA from the rows behind it. The sample table records roughly 39,000 distinct CDR3 sequences; roughly 5.8% of these occur just once. Of the sample, approximately 10% is held by the ten largest clones. This material consisted of PBMCs, taken at surgery. Receptor source: a male donor with early-stage non-small cell lung cancer.

This clonotype has only a few counts. The gene calls are TRBV5-1 and TRBJ2-6; D may be TRBD2 (5 bases). The length of the CDR3 is 16 residues. CDR1 and CDR2 from the germline V gene are SGHRS and YFSETQ. V gave up 0 bases and J gave up 0 bases, with 7 bases separating them. CDR3 residues: CASSLVGVSGANVLTF. The CDR3 nucleotides are TGCGCCAGCAGCTTGGTCGGGGTCTCTGGGGCCAACGTCCTGACTTTC.

This clonotype was counted at least ten times. This rearrangement joins TRBV7-6 to TRBJ2-3; the match to TRBD2 covers 10 bases. This CDR3 spans 16 amino acids. Germline V lookup: CDR1 SGHVS, CDR2 FNYEAQ. The V and J ends lost 5 bases and 0 bases, in that order; junction bases with no gene match: 5. CDR3 coding DNA: TGTGCCAGCAGCCCCCGGACTAGCGGCAGCACAGATACGCAGTATTTT. Translation: CASSPRTSGSTDTQYF.

This clonotype was observed many times. This chain links TRBV4-1 with TRBJ1-3, with TRBD1 as a possible D gene (5 bases). Germline CDR1 and CDR2: MGHRA and YSYEKL. This CDR3 has 16 amino acids. The V and J ends lost 2 bases and 4 bases respectively, with 15 bases between them. The CDR3 protein is CASSQRGTLNGNTIYF. The CDR3 DNA sequence: TGCGCCAGCAGCCAACGCGGGACTCTTAACGGAAACACCATATATTTT.

This clonotype was found a few times. The rearrangement links TRBV12-3 or TRBV12-4 to TRBJ1-5; a possible D gene is TRBD1 (6 bases). Trimming took off 7 bases at V and 7 bases at J, with 11 bases between the two ends. This CDR3 has 12 amino acids. CDR3 region: CASTQGKQPQHF. The CDR3 DNA follows: TGTGCCAGCACCCAGGGGAAGCAGCCCCAGCATTTT.

This clonotype was seen at least ten times. The CDR3 DNA is TGTGCCAGCAGTGAGGCAGCCAATTCACCCCTCCACTTT. It codes for CASSEAANSPLHF. This chain connects TRBV2 to TRBJ1-6; the D is unclear. Looked up from germline, CDR1 is SNHLY and CDR2 is FYNNEI. Trimming removed 3 bases at V and 7 bases at J, with 7 bases between. The CDR3 is 13 residues long.

In this sample, this clonotype turned up many times. J is TRBJ1-5 and V is TRBV7-2; D not resolved. Trimming took 4 bases from V and 4 from J, leaving 11 bases between them. This CDR3 is built from 14 residues. Per germline, CDR1 SGHTA and CDR2 FQGNSA. The CDR3 region is CASSSRLANQPQHF. The CDR3 DNA reads TGTGCCAGCAGCTCGCGGCTGGCAAATCAGCCCCAGCATTTT.

This clonotype was observed many times. This chain links TRBV6-2 or TRBV6-3 with TRBJ1-4, with a tentative D call TRBD1 (5 bases). Germline CDR1 is MNHEY and CDR2 is SVGEGT. Trimming shortened V by 1 base and J by 0 bases, and 9 bases separated the two germline ends. This CDR3 has 16 amino acids. In nucleotides, the CDR3 is TGTGCCAGCAGTTACTTGCAGGGATCAACTAATGAAAAACTGTTTTTT. It codes for CASSYLQGSTNEKLFF.

The chain recombines TRBV5-1 with TRBJ1-4, with D hard to call. Germline V gene lookup returns CDR1 SGHRS and CDR2 YFSETQ. V shed 0 bases and J shed 5 bases, with 2 bases lying between them. The length of the CDR3 is 12 residues. CDR3 amino acids: CASSLGNEKLFF. CDR3 DNA sequence: TGCGCCAGCAGCTTGGGAAATGAAAAACTGTTTTTT.

This clonotype was detected ten times or more. The chain combines TRBV20-1 with TRBJ2-4; 10 nucleotides align to TRBD1. Per germline, CDR1 DFQATT and CDR2 SNEGSKA (reference sequence). This CDR3 has 17 amino acids. Germline trimming cut 1 base from V and 3 bases from J; bases unmatched to any gene: 9. The CDR3, as DNA: TGCAGTGCTAGAGGGAAGACAGGGGGCATCGTCAAAAACATTCAGTACTTC. Its translation is CSARGKTGGIVKNIQYF.

This clonotype was detected many times. V gene TRBV5-4 combines with J gene TRBJ2-7; 8 positions agree with TRBD1. This CDR3 contains 16 residues. Unmatched junction bases numbered 7, after V lost 0 bases and J lost 2 bases. Per the germline V gene, CDR1 is SGHNT and CDR2 is YYREEE (reference sequence). As DNA, the CDR3 is TGTGCCAGCAGCTTGGCCCCGGGACAGGTTCCCTACGAGCAGTACTTC. Translation gives CASSLAPGQVPYEQYF.

Ten or more counts support this clonotype. The chain employs TRBV11-3 and TRBJ2-2; 7 nucleotides line up with TRBD2. The CDR3 is 16 residues long. V gave up 10 bases and J gave up 2 bases; unmatched junction bases: 13. CDR1 is SGHNT, CDR2 YENEEA, per germline. CDR3 sequence: CATGVGGTLNTGELFF. The CDR3 nucleotides are TGTGCCACCGGGGTCGGGGGGACTTTAAACACCGGGGAGCTGTTTTTT.

The chain combines TRBV5-1 with TRBJ2-7; D is undetermined. V gave up 4 bases and J gave up 5 bases, with 10 bases separating them. The length of the CDR3 is 12 residues. In germline, CDR1 is SGHRS, CDR2 YFSETQ. The CDR3 DNA is TGCGCCAGCAGCGCGAAGGGTAACGAGCAGTACTTC. It encodes CASSAKGNEQYF.

Ten or more counts support this clonotype. The gene calls are TRBV6-5 and TRBJ2-3; the match to TRBD2 covers 14 bases. CDR3 length: 18 amino acids. Germline CDR1 and CDR2: MNHEY and SVGAGI. V shed 4 bases and J 4 bases; nucleotides not matched to a gene: 10. The CDR3 region is CASSSGLAGGRRADTQYF. The CDR3 DNA is TGTGCCAGCAGTTCTGGACTAGCGGGGGGACGAAGGGCAGATACGCAGTATTTT.

V and J are TRBV30 and TRBJ1-6, with D possibly TRBD1 on 5 matching bases. The CDR3 extends over 18 amino acids. Germline values: CDR1 GTSNPN, CDR2 SVGIG (reference sequence). V shed 1 base and J shed 2 bases, with 18 bases lying between them. CDR3 in amino acids: CAWSDQGRSFTYNSPLHF. CDR3 sequence (DNA): TGTGCCTGGAGTGATCAGGGAAGGTCTTTCACCTATAATTCACCCCTCCACTTT.

This clonotype was observed many times. CDR3 bases: TGTGCCAGCGCGAAGGACTCCTGGTCTGATACGCAGTATTTT. The encoded protein is CASAKDSWSDTQYF. This rearrangement joins TRBV4-2 to TRBJ2-3; tentative D call: TRBD2 (5 bases). The CDR3 loop spans 14 amino acids. The V and J ends lost 8 bases and 6 bases respectively, with 18 bases between them. Germline V lookup: CDR1 LGHNA, CDR2 YNFKEQ.

This chain uses TRBV5-6 with TRBJ1-5; 9 bases align to TRBD1. The CDR3 has 17 amino acids. Germline V gene lookup returns CDR1 SGHDT and CDR2 YYEEEE. With V trimmed by 4 bases and J by 4 bases, 12 bases remained unmatched. CDR3 coding DNA: TGTGCCAGCAGCGTCTTCCCCGGGACAGGGTATAATCAGCCCCAGCATTTT. Amino acids: CASSVFPGTGYNQPQHF.

As for this clonotype: A junction boundary mismatches the germline segment, possibly from a read error. The chain carries TRBV7-9 and TRBJ1-1; D gene unclear. The CDR3 sequence is 11 residues long. Germline V gene data show CDR1 as SEHNR and CDR2 as FQNEAQ (reference sequence). The CDR3 nucleotides read TGTGCCAGCAGCTTAGGGACTGTAGCTTTCTTT. It yields the protein CASSLGTVAFF.

V gene TRBV27 combines with J gene TRBJ2-7, with 12 positions matching TRBD2. J lost 5 bases, V lost 9 bases, and 11 bases had no gene match. CDR3 size: 15 residues. Germline loops: CDR1 MNHEY, CDR2 SMNVEV (reference sequence). DNA for the CDR3: TGTGCCAGTACCCGGACTAGCGGGGCTTGGAACGAGCAGTACTTC. Protein product: CASTRTSGAWNEQYF.

This clonotype has just a few counts. The chain couples TRBV3-1 to TRBJ2-2; D is possibly TRBD2 (7 bases). The length of the CDR3 is 14 residues. V was cut by 1 base and J by 7 bases, with 10 bases left in between. Germline V gives CDR1 LGHDT, CDR2 YNNKEL (reference sequence). The DNA of the CDR3 is TGTGCCAGCAGCCAAGGGGGGGGCTACGGGGAGCTGTTTTTT. It is translated as CASSQGGGYGELFF.

Many counts were recorded for this clonotype. V gene TRBV30 combines with J gene TRBJ2-1; D ambiguous. Germline lookup yields CDR1 GTSNPN and CDR2 SVGIG (reference sequence). The germline V and J ends were trimmed by 5 bases and 3 bases, with 11 bases remaining between them. The CDR3 has 13 amino acids. CDR3 coding DNA: TGTGCCTGGGTAATTGGGGTCTACAATGAGCAGTTCTTC. It specifies CAWVIGVYNEQFF.

This clonotype appeared many times. The rearrangement joins TRBV28 to TRBJ2-7, with D unclear. The germline V and J ends were trimmed by 6 bases and 2 bases, with 11 bases remaining between them. Germline CDR1 is MDHEN and CDR2 is SYDVKM. The CDR3 extends over 13 amino acids. The CDR3 here is CASSPPPTYEQYF. The DNA for the CDR3 is TGTGCCAGCAGCCCGCCCCCCACCTACGAGCAGTACTTC.

This clonotype was detected only a few times. The J gene is TRBJ2-5, the V gene TRBV28; either TRBD1 or TRBD2 may supply D (7 bases each). Trimming cost V 7 bases and J 2 bases, with 11 bases left between them. Germline V gene lookup returns CDR1 MDHEN and CDR2 SYDVKM. The CDR3 contains 13 residues. CDR3 DNA: TGTGCCAGCACCCAGGGGGGGCAAGAGACCCAGTACTTC. Its translation: CASTQGGQETQYF.

This clonotype was observed many times. This chain connects TRBV4-1 to TRBJ1-4; D is possibly TRBD1 (6 bases). The CDR3 loop spans 17 amino acids. V dropped 0 bases and J dropped 3 bases, with 14 bases sitting between them. Germline V CDR1 and CDR2: MGHRA, YSYEKL. The CDR3 sequence is CASSQDRMAGANEKLFF. CDR3 sequence (DNA): TGCGCCAGCAGCCAAGATAGGATGGCAGGGGCTAATGAAAAACTGTTTTTT.

This clonotype turned up a few times. This sequence joins TRBV30 and TRBJ1-1, with 11 bases aligning to TRBD1. With V trimmed by 5 bases and J by 3 bases, 14 bases remained unmatched. Germline loops: CDR1 GTSNPN, CDR2 SVGIG (reference sequence). The CDR3 has 17 residues. Here the CDR3 DNA reads TGTGCCTGGCAACGGGGGACAGGGGGACTTCGGGACACTGAAGCTTTCTTT. The encoded protein is CAWQRGTGGLRDTEAFF.